This T cell receptor (beta chain) was captured in a study of blood T cell repertoires in COVID-19 (dated by TCRdb to the early 2020s). At the level of the whole study: Collaborator samples came from the United States, Italy and Spain and covered acute and convalescent phases of COVID-19. The material from the prospective study consisted of cDNA or gDNA derived from T cells, B-cell-depleted T cells, or PBMCs. Deeply sampled blood TCRbeta repertoires from subjects exposed to, actively infected with, or recovered from COVID-19 were included in the dataset. The repertoires were released in a freely available public database intended as a resource for research on the immune response to SARS-CoV-2. Samples came from the ongoing ImmuneRACE study (first 160 participants) plus 1,254 subjects from 6 global collaborators. Sample metadata almost always included a de-identified subject ID, COVID-19 status, age in years and sex. Where HLA class I and class II types were available, the types were taken from metadata supplied by the sample provider, not from assay-based typing.

Collaborating institutions collected whole blood in K2EDTA tubes following their own protocols. For TCRbeta analysis, collaborator samples were shipped as frozen whole blood, as isolated PBMCs, or as DNA extracted from either sample type. The immunoSEQ Assay, a bias-controlled multiplex PCR, was used to amplify TCRbeta CDR3 regions from genomic DNA. Under the source paper's analysis protocol: The number of nucleated cells in each sample was estimated from the amplification of reference gene primers within the assay. Sequence reads were collapsed and filtered to measure the absolute abundance of every unique TCRbeta CDR3 rearrangement. Productive Simpson clonality was computed per sample as the square root of Simpson's diversity index over productive rearrangements. TCRdb re-hosts the immuneACCESS table, in-frame sequences only. Its copies lack some clones; in the studies checked, an unresolved V gene accounts for under half of them, and the cause for the rest is not known. That table supplies the V and J calls and clone size; D and trimming were determined from the DNA. This sample gives over 45,000 clones in total; under 85% of them show up just once. Of the sample, around 7% is held by the ten largest clones.

The full study reports these points: The quantity of clinical and demographic metadata differed by source and by participant and was supplied without curation.

About this clone: Its binding antigen is unknown. No much larger clonotype is one base removed from it; base qualities were not supplied.

V ends up 7 bases short and J 3 bases short, with an unmatched junction base count of 5. Including cysteine and phenylalanine, the CDR3 has 14 amino acids. The kept DNA is CDR3 alone, 42 bases in frame from the first base. CDR1 and CDR2 are read off the germline V gene as SQVTM and ANQGSEA. Sequenced sample: peripheral blood. The clonotype comes from a man aged 60 to 69 with active COVID-19. Rearrangement joined TRBV29-1 to TRBJ2-1; TRBD2 aligns with 11 central bases. The CDR3 region reads CSAGTSGYYNEQFF. The DNA sequence is given as TGCAGCGCTGGGACTAGCGGATACTACAATGAGCAGTTCTTC.